The clone carrying this T cell receptor beta chain was seen at least ten times. TCRdb re-called the 5' RACE reads through MiXCR, storing one row per CDR3 protein. In the table there are about 700,000 distinct CDR3 sequences, 8.5% to 9.5% of which are singletons. Germline CDR1 and CDR2: SGHRS and YFSETQ. The CDR3 spans 15 residues. V was trimmed by 1 base and J by 6 bases, leaving 13 bases between them. The entry originates in a study of identical twins. The data also belong to a second study, concerning yellow fever vaccine responses in identical twins.

The sequence derives from a young woman in good health. The chain couples TRBV5-1 to TRBJ2-2; either TRBD1 or TRBD2 may supply D (6 bases each). What was sequenced was PBMCs. The CDR3 here is CASSLMGGASGELFF. In DNA form, the CDR3 reads TGCGCCAGCAGCTTGATGGGGGGCGCATCCGGGGAGCTGTTTTTT. Variable domain in full (rest from reference TRBV5-1 and TRBJ2-2): KAGVTQTPRYLIKTRGQQVTLSCSPISGHRSVSWYQQTPGQGLQFLFEYFSETQRNKGNFPGRFSGRQFSNSRSEMNVSTLELGDSALYLCASSLMGGASGELFFGEGSRLTVL.